This TCR beta chain comes out of a study of T cell repertoires in cytomegalovirus infection. TCRdb fed the reads into MiXCR, producing one record per CDR3 protein. The sample shows fewer than 350,000 distinct CDR3 sequences, around a sixth of them seen only once. CDR1 and CDR2 from the germline V gene are MGHRA and YSYEKL. The CDR3 is made up of 16 amino acids. Trimming left V 0 bases short and J 1 base short, with 13 bases between. Specimen: PBMCs. The TCR was taken from a human donor in good health (CMV status not recorded). Some clones in this sample may be carry-over from other donors' samples. The V call is TRBV4-1, the J call TRBJ2-7; no firm D call. The CDR3 coding sequence is TGCGCCAGCAGCCAAGATCAAACGGACCGTTCCTACGAGCAGTACTTC. Its protein is CASSQDQTDRSYEQYF.